The rows below give T cell receptor beta chains drawn from one sample of a study of OX40 agonist ivuxolimab in advanced cancers. Here immunoSEQ multiplex PCR was the method, and the copy in TCRdb shows in-frame clones only, minus some. This table has under 20,000 clones, over 75% appearing once. The material sequenced was CD4+ or CD8+ T cells sorted from blood, taken in a trial of the OX40 agonist ivuxolimab. The origin of the receptors is an adult with an advanced solid tumor such as melanoma, head and neck, liver or kidney cancer. The CDR3 runs from the conserved cysteine through the conserved F or W. Each record gives: clone size, V gene, CDR3 length, J gene, D gene, CDR3 DNA, CDR3 protein. A D gene is named only where the DNA matches it firmly. A clone size is listed for some rows: how often the clone was seen (once, few, many), or a class if it is expanded.

.	TRBV6-5	13	TRBJ2-2	TRBD2	TGTGCCAGCAGCCCAACTAGCGGTGGGGAGCTGTTTTTT	CASSPTSGGELFF
.	TRBV28	11	TRBJ1-5	.	TGTGCCAGCAGTTTCACTCAGCCCCAGCATTTT	CASSFTQPQHF
.	TRBV27	14	TRBJ1-2	.	TGTGCCAGCAGTGAAAGCCGGGCTAACTATGGCTACACCTTC	CASSESRANYGYTF
once	TRBV4-1	17	TRBJ2-5	.	TGCGCCAGCAGTCAGGGACCAGCCTTGGTGCCGAAAGAGACCCAGTACTTC	CASSQGPALVPKETQYF
once	TRBV6-1	13	TRBJ1-4	.	TGTGCCAGCCGTCGTGAGGGGAATGAAAAACTGTTTTTT	CASRREGNEKLFF
.	TRBV2	15	TRBJ2-7	TRBD1	TGTGCCAGCAGTGAGTGGGACAGCTTCTCCTACGAGCAGTACTTC	CASSEWDSFSYEQYF
.	TRBV10-3	15	TRBJ2-1	.	TGTGCCATCAGTGAGAGAAGCGAGGGTGATCTTGAGCAGTTCTTC	CAISERSEGDLEQFF
.	TRBV7-9	15	TRBJ1-4	.	TGTGCCAGCAGCTTAGCGCTCGGGGTACGGGAAAAACTGTTTTTT	CASSLALGVREKLFF
.	TRBV28	14	TRBJ2-5	TRBD1	TGTGCCAGCAGTTTGGGGACAGGGGTCGAGACCCAGTACTTC	CASSLGTGVETQYF
few	TRBV9	15	TRBJ2-3	TRBD2	TGTGCCAGCAGCACCGGGACTAGCGGGAGAGATACGCAGTATTTT	CASSTGTSGRDTQYF
.	TRBV4-1	14	TRBJ2-5	TRBD1	TGCGCCAGCAGCCCAGACAGGGCACAAGAGACCCAGTACTTC	CASSPDRAQETQYF
.	TRBV5-4	15	TRBJ2-7	TRBD2	TGTGCCAGCAGCCCTGGGACTAGCGGGAGTGACGAGCAGTACTTC	CASSPGTSGSDEQYF
few	TRBV28	15	TRBJ1-5	.	TGTGCCAGCAGTGTGGGGCAGGGCTTTCGTCAGCCCCAGCATTTT	CASSVGQGFRQPQHF
.	TRBV5-8	15	TRBJ1-5	.	TGTGCCAGCAGCTTCAGGGGCGGGGGCAATCAGCCCCAGCATTTT	CASSFRGGGNQPQHF
.	TRBV9	15	TRBJ2-3	TRBD2	TGTGCCAGCAGCGTATGGCGGGAGGGCACAGATACGCAGTATTTT	CASSVWREGTDTQYF
.	TRBV9	14	TRBJ1-3	.	TGTGCCAGCAGTGAGGGCCACTCTGGAAACACCATATATTTT	CASSEGHSGNTIYF
.	TRBV4-1	16	TRBJ2-5	TRBD2	TGCGCCAGCAGCCAAGAAATGACGGGGGGGCTGGGGACCCAGTACTTC	CASSQEMTGGLGTQYF
few	TRBV6-1	15	TRBJ2-3	TRBD1	TGTGCCAGCAGTGAAGGCGGGACAGGAACAGATACGCAGTATTTT	CASSEGGTGTDTQYF